The 8 T cell receptor beta chains presented below share a single source sample, sequenced in a study of blood T cell repertoires in COVID-19. Assay: immunoSEQ multiplex PCR; the TCRdb copy retains only in-frame clones and omits some. The sample contains under 150,000 clones, roughly four fifths of which appear only once. Sequencing input: peripheral blood. All receptors derive from a human donor in a cohort sampled during active COVID-19.

The rearrangement links TRBV19 to TRBJ2-3, with D perhaps TRBD1 (5 bases). This CDR3 is 14 amino acids long. Germline values: CDR1 LNHDA, CDR2 SQIVND (reference sequence). Trimming stripped 6 bases from V and 2 bases from J, with 12 bases between. The CDR3 is CASRSRTNTDTQYF. The CDR3 DNA is TGTGCCAGTAGGAGCAGGACAAACACAGATACGCAGTATTTT.

The chain uses TRBV9 and TRBJ2-5; 14 positions match TRBD2. After removal of 4 bases from V and 4 bases from J, the junction contained 9 bases not matched to a gene. The CDR3 runs 17 residues. The germline gives CDR1 SGDLS, CDR2 YYNGEE. The CDR3 region has the DNA TGTGCCAGCAGCCCTCAATCCGGGACTAGCGGGGGAGAGACCCAGTACTTC. It specifies CASSPQSGTSGGETQYF.

This clone has just a few counts. V gene TRBV5-4 combines with J gene TRBJ1-5; a weak D match, TRBD1 (6 bases). Trimming removed 0 bases at V and 3 bases at J, with 10 bases between. Germline assignment: CDR1 SGHNT and CDR2 YYREEE (reference sequence). CDR3 length: 15 residues. The CDR3 DNA sequence: TGTGCCAGCAGCTTGGCAGGGGAGAACAATCAGCCCCAGCATTTT. It is translated as CASSLAGENNQPQHF.

The table lists this clone with a count of one. The genes are TRBV6-4 and TRBJ2-1; weak D call: TRBD1 (7 bases). Germline V gene lookup returns CDR1 MRHNA and CDR2 SNTAGT. The CDR3 runs 18 residues. With 2 bases removed from V and 5 bases from J, the gap between germline ends came to 22 bases. The CDR3 DNA is TGTGCCAGCAGTGACGGGGTTGGAGGGGGCCCCGGACACAATGAGCAGTTCTTC. Translated: CASSDGVGGGPGHNEQFF.

This clone was seen only once. This rearrangement joins TRBV12-3 or TRBV12-4 to TRBJ1-2; D is ambiguous. Trimming cost V 7 bases and J 2 bases, with 11 bases left between them. The CDR3 is made up of 13 amino acids. The CDR3 protein is CASTRPGNYGYTF. The DNA for the CDR3 is TGTGCCAGCACCCGCCCCGGGAACTATGGCTACACCTTC.

The genes are TRBV6-5 and TRBJ1-4; no clear D. V gave up 4 bases and J gave up 7 bases, with 16 bases separating them. There are 15 residues in the CDR3. CDR1 MNHEY and CDR2 SVGAGI come from the germline V gene. The CDR3 loop is CASSWSRSLGEKLFF. Here the CDR3 DNA reads TGTGCCAGCAGTTGGTCTCGGAGTCTGGGTGAAAAACTGTTTTTT.

This chain connects TRBV28 to TRBJ2-7; TRBD2 matches at 12 bases. CDR3 length equals 16 residues. The J segment lost 7 bases and the V segment lost 7 bases, leaving 14 bases of the junction unmatched. In germline, CDR1 is MDHEN, CDR2 SYDVKM. The DNA of the CDR3 is TGTGCCAGCACCACCCCCCGCCTAGCGGGGGGGTTTGAGCAGTACTTC. It is translated as CASTTPRLAGGFEQYF.

CDR3: CASSLIKREFDISYEQYF. The CDR3 DNA reads as TGTGCCAGCAGCTTAATTAAAAGAGAGTTCGACATCTCCTACGAGCAGTACTTC. The chain joins TRBV7-9 to TRBJ2-7; D remains ambiguous. This CDR3 has 18 residues. Germline CDR1 SEHNR, CDR2 FQNEAQ (reference sequence). Trimming took off 2 bases at V and 0 bases at J, with 20 bases between the two ends. The variable domain in full, with the rest retrieved from reference TRBV7-9 and TRBJ2-7, is DTGVSQNPRHKITKRGQNVTFRCDPISEHNRLYWYRQTLGQGPEFLTYFQNEAQLEKSRLLSDRFSAERPKGSFSTLEIQRTEQGDSAMYLCASSLIKREFDISYEQYFGPGTRLTVT.